Below, 27 T cell receptor beta chains from the same sample are listed, as sequenced in a study of regulatory T cells in long-lasting Graves disease. Time point meaning: newly diagnosed GD, antithyroid drugs for less than 3 months. Generation of the TCR library employed RNA extracted from PBMCs. According to the study, TCR beta libraries were built with iRepertoire HTBI primers and CDR3-region Arm-PCR. TCRdb processed the multiplex PCR reads anew with MiXCR; each CDR3 protein has one entry. The sample shows 350,000 to 550,000 distinct CDR3 sequences, around 17% of them seen only once. These sequences were also reported in another study, on T cells in Graves' hyperthyroidism and ophthalmopathy.

Sequenced here: peripheral blood mononuclear cells (PBMCs), sampled at new diagnosis, from a patient treated with antithyroid drugs. These receptors all come from a woman under 30 with Graves disease.

This clonotype was seen ten or more times. The chain recombines TRBV29-1 with TRBJ1-2, with D tentatively TRBD1 (5 bases). Germline V gives CDR1 SQVTM, CDR2 ANQGSEA. The V gene lost 3 bases and the J gene lost 8 bases, with 19 bases spanning the gap. CDR3 length: 14 amino acids. The CDR3 nucleotides are TGCAGCGTTGAGATTCCAGGGCGACTGGGCGGCTACACCTTC. It codes for CSVEIPGRLGGYTF.

The V and J genes are TRBV29-1 and TRBJ2-2; tentatively, D is TRBD1 (5 bases). The length of the CDR3 is 13 residues. The germline V gene has CDR1 SQVTM and CDR2 ANQGSEA. Trimming stripped 7 bases from V and 0 bases from J, with 9 bases between. The CDR3 reads CSEGHPNTGELFF. CDR3 nucleotides: TGCAGCGAAGGACACCCGAACACCGGGGAGCTGTTTTTT.

The chain recombines TRBV28 with TRBJ2-3, with D possibly being TRBD1 (6 bases). CDR3 length: 18 amino acids. Germline-derived CDR1 and CDR2 are MDHEN and SYDVKM. Trimming took off 5 bases at V and 3 bases at J, with 24 bases between the two ends. The CDR3 sequence: CASSTKQGPSPWTDTQYF. The CDR3 DNA follows: TGTGCCAGCAGTACCAAACAGGGCCCGAGTCCATGGACAGATACGCAGTATTTT.

The V gene is TRBV5-1, the J gene TRBJ2-7; TRBD2 aligns across 8 bases. This CDR3 region has 17 residues. Germline V gives CDR1 SGHRS, CDR2 YFSETQ. With 0 bases clipped from V and 2 bases from J, the junction kept 10 bases outside the gene matches. CDR3 loop: CASSLGASGPLAYEQYF. As DNA, the CDR3 is TGCGCCAGCAGCTTGGGAGCTAGCGGGCCGTTAGCCTACGAGCAGTACTTC.

The sample holds many counts of this clonotype. The CDR3 region has the DNA TGCAGTGCTAGAGATAGGACGAGGGCCTACAATGAGCAGTTCTTC. This gives the protein CSARDRTRAYNEQFF. The chain couples TRBV20-1 to TRBJ2-1; perhaps TRBD2 as D (5 bases). The length of the CDR3 is 15 residues. V was pared by 0 bases and J by 2 bases, with 11 bases between. Germline values: CDR1 DFQATT, CDR2 SNEGSKA (reference sequence).

This clonotype showed up many times. The rearrangement joins TRBV5-4 to TRBJ2-7; D not certain. Per the germline V gene, CDR1 is SGHNT and CDR2 is YYREEE (reference sequence). The V gene lost 4 bases and the J gene lost 7 bases, with 9 bases spanning the gap. The CDR3 runs 11 residues. Written as DNA, the CDR3 is TGTGCCAGCAGCCGCAGTCGGGAGCAGTACTTC. It is translated as CASSRSREQYF.

This clonotype was seen only a few times. V gene TRBV25-1 combines with J gene TRBJ2-7, with D uncertain. The CDR3 sequence is 14 residues long. V gave up 3 bases and J gave up 3 bases, with 12 bases separating them. Per germline, CDR1 MGHDK and CDR2 SYGVNS. The CDR3 DNA reads TGTGCCAGCAGTGACAGTAACCAAAACTACGAGCAGTACTTC. This sequence encodes CASSDSNQNYEQYF.

This clonotype was detected many times. The chain combines TRBV6-2 or TRBV6-3 with TRBJ2-5, with unresolved D. The CDR3 spans 17 residues. V was pared by 5 bases and J by 4 bases, with 23 bases between. CDR1 is MNHEY, CDR2 SVGEGT, per germline. For the CDR3, the DNA is TGTGCCAGCAGTGAGACCATAGGACGGAGTCCTCCAGAGACCCAGTACTTC. Protein sequence: CASSETIGRSPPETQYF.

This clonotype was seen repeatedly, ten times or more. V usage is TRBV11-2 and J usage is TRBJ2-3; 12 positions match TRBD2. The germline V gene encodes CDR1 SGHAT and CDR2 FQNNGV. Trimming removed 1 base from V and 6 bases from J; junction bases left unmatched: 5. The CDR3 length is 16 residues. CDR3 in amino acids: CASSLGLAGVRDTQYF. CDR3 coding DNA: TGTGCCAGCAGCTTAGGACTAGCGGGAGTACGGGATACGCAGTATTTT. Together with reference TRBV11-2 and TRBJ2-3, the CDR3 gives the full variable domain: EAGVAQSPRYKIIEKRQSVAFWCNPISGHATLYWYQQILGQGPKLLIQFQNNGVVDDSQLPKDRFSAERLKGVDSTLKIQPAKLEDSAVYLCASSLGLAGVRDTQYFGPGTRLTVL.

This clonotype appeared a few times. The chain links TRBV27 to TRBJ2-2; TRBD1 or TRBD2 may be the D gene (5 bases each). Germline V gene lookup returns CDR1 MNHEY and CDR2 SMNVEV (reference sequence). Trimming cost V 8 bases and J 7 bases, with 11 bases left between them. The length of the CDR3 is 12 residues. The CDR3 protein is CASGTRGGELFF. The CDR3 DNA is TGTGCCAGCGGTACGAGGGGCGGGGAGCTGTTTTTT.

This chain connects TRBV7-2 to TRBJ1-3; D ambiguous. Germline CDR1 reads SGHTA; CDR2 reads FQGNSA. The V end lost 5 bases, the J end lost 0 bases, and 8 bases lay between the germline ends. CDR3 length: 14 residues. The DNA of the CDR3 is TGTGCCAGCAGCGGTATGAGCTCTGGAAACACCATATATTTT. Encoded protein: CASSGMSSGNTIYF.

V usage is TRBV7-9 and J usage is TRBJ2-7; D not certain. V lost 0 bases, J lost 2 bases, and 8 bases lay in between. From germline, CDR1 is SEHNR and CDR2 FQNEAQ (reference sequence). This CDR3 is 14 amino acids long. In nucleotides, the CDR3 is TGTGCCAGCAGCTTAGCAGGACCTACCTACGAGCAGTACTTC. It specifies CASSLAGPTYEQYF.

This clonotype was detected only a few times. With a much larger clone just one base away, this may be a read error. The chain uses TRBV11-2 and TRBJ2-7, with no clear D. Germline CDR1 reads SGHAT; CDR2 reads FQNNGV. CDR3 length: 15 residues. Trimming left V 0 bases short and J 2 bases short, with 11 bases between. The CDR3 here is CASSLDFVNTYEQYF. CDR3 in DNA: TGTGCCAGCAGCTTAGATTTCGTGAATACCTACGAGCAGTACTTC.

This clonotype was counted only a few times. The chain joins TRBV15 to TRBJ2-3; possibly TRBD1 for D (5 bases). CDR1 LNHNV and CDR2 YYDKDF come from the germline V gene (reference sequence). Trimming removed 0 bases at V and 0 bases at J, with 19 bases between. The CDR3 is 19 amino acids. The CDR3 protein is CATSRDHQRGMTSTDTQYF. In DNA form, the CDR3 reads TGTGCCACCAGCAGAGACCACCAAAGGGGTATGACTAGCACAGATACGCAGTATTTT.

This clonotype occurred many times. The CDR3 loop is CASISTREMGYNEQFF. CDR3 DNA sequence: TGTGCCAGTATTAGTACTAGGGAAATGGGCTACAATGAGCAGTTCTTC. The V gene is TRBV19, the J gene TRBJ2-1; D is possibly TRBD2 (5 bases). The V end was cut by 7 bases, the J end by 3 bases, with 19 bases between. CDR3 length: 16 residues. Germline loops: CDR1 LNHDA, CDR2 SQIVND (reference sequence).

The chain is built from TRBV12-3 or TRBV12-4 and TRBJ1-4; tentative D call: TRBD1 (5 bases). The V gene lost 3 bases and the J gene lost 7 bases, with 15 bases spanning the gap. The CDR3 contains 15 residues. DNA for the CDR3: TGTGCCAGCAGTTTTATGGGGGGAAGGGGTGAAAAACTGTTTTTT. Its translation: CASSFMGGRGEKLFF.

At least ten counts were recorded for this clonotype. The chain is built from TRBV2 and TRBJ1-2; 8 positions agree with TRBD1. This CDR3 spans 14 amino acids. Germline CDR1 is SNHLY and CDR2 is FYNNEI. Trimming at V came to 7 bases and at J to 2 bases, leaving 6 bases not matched to a gene. CDR3 loop: CASTPDRVNYGYTF. The DNA of the CDR3 is TGTGCCAGCACCCCGGACAGGGTAAACTATGGCTACACCTTC.

In this sample, this clonotype turned up many times. This sequence joins TRBV20-1 and TRBJ1-1; weak D call: TRBD1 (5 bases). CDR3 length equals 13 residues. Trimming left V 7 bases short and J 4 bases short, with 16 bases between. CDR1 is DFQATT, CDR2 SNEGSKA, per germline (reference sequence). CDR3 bases: TGCAGTGTCAGCCAGGGAGGGGTCACTGAAGCTTTCTTT. It yields the protein CSVSQGGVTEAFF.

The J gene is TRBJ1-1, the V gene TRBV24-1; D is unclear. V lost 6 bases to trimming and J lost 1 base, with 8 bases between them. Germline CDR1 KGHDR, CDR2 SFDVKD. This CDR3 is 13 amino acids long. CDR3 coding DNA: TGTGCCACCAGTAGGGATTGGAACACTGAAGCTTTCTTT. It yields the protein CATSRDWNTEAFF.

This clonotype was seen a handful of times. V is TRBV27 and J is TRBJ1-6, with D hard to call. The V gene's germline CDR1 is MNHEY and CDR2 SMNVEV (reference sequence). The V gene lost 3 bases and the J gene lost 4 bases, with 4 bases spanning the gap. The CDR3 is 13 residues long. The CDR3 DNA reads TGTGCCAGCAGTTTTGAGTATAATTCACCCCTCCACTTT. Encoded protein: CASSFEYNSPLHF.

The V call is TRBV15, the J call TRBJ2-1; 9 nucleotides match TRBD1. V was clipped by 5 bases and J by 7 bases; unmatched bases: 15. Germline CDR1 reads LNHNV; CDR2 reads YYDKDF (reference sequence). This CDR3 contains 17 residues. The CDR3 DNA follows: TGTGCCACCAGCCGAGGGGGGACAGGGACCCTTATGAATGAGCAGTTCTTC. This encodes CATSRGGTGTLMNEQFF.

Turning to this clonotype: A much more abundant neighbour one base away suggests this may be a read error. This chain links TRBV12-3 or TRBV12-4 with TRBJ2-1, with a tentative D call TRBD1 (5 bases). The CDR3 spans 17 residues. The CDR3, as DNA: TGTGCCAGCAGTTTTCAGGGCGCAACGGGCTCCTACAATGGGCAGTTCTTC. Translation: CASSFQGATGSYNGQFF.

Points on this clonotype: The junction departs from germline at one end; a sequencing error may be responsible. The V gene is TRBV7-7, the J gene TRBJ2-7; D is undetermined. CDR3 length equals 13 residues. Germline V CDR1 and CDR2: SSHAT, FNYEAQ (reference sequence). As DNA, the CDR3 is TGTGCTAGCAGTTCCGGCCGAGTGAACGAGCAGTACTTC. Its translation: CASSSGRVNEQYF.

This clonotype was seen a handful of times. CDR3 sequence: CASSLSAGRNYGYTF. In DNA, the CDR3 is TGTGCCAGCAGTTTATCCGCCGGACGGAACTATGGCTACACCTTC. The chain recombines TRBV27 with TRBJ1-2; D is unresolved. Germline V gene lookup returns CDR1 MNHEY and CDR2 SMNVEV (reference sequence). Deletions cut 0 bases from V and 2 bases from J, with 10 bases between. The CDR3 is 15 residues long.

In this sample, this clonotype turned up many times. The genes are TRBV4-1 and TRBJ2-3; the D gene is possibly TRBD1 (5 bases). The V end was cut by 0 bases, the J end by 0 bases, with 10 bases between. CDR3 length: 16 amino acids. CDR1 and CDR2 (germline): MGHRA, YSYEKL. The CDR3 reads CASSQDWGGSTDTQYF. The CDR3 coding sequence is TGCGCCAGCAGCCAAGATTGGGGCGGAAGCACAGATACGCAGTATTTT.

This sequence joins TRBV10-3 and TRBJ1-2; no reliable D call. The CDR3 length is 16 residues. CDR1 is ENHRY, CDR2 SYGVKD, per germline. The V and J ends lost 0 bases and 4 bases respectively, with 15 bases between them. CDR3 protein: CAISESRSTGVYGYTF. The DNA of the CDR3 is TGTGCCATCAGTGAGTCGCGGTCCACGGGTGTCTATGGCTACACCTTC.

This clonotype occurred many times. The rearrangement uses TRBV11-2 and TRBJ2-7; no reliable D call. The CDR3 loop spans 14 amino acids. The V gene's germline CDR1 is SGHAT and CDR2 FQNNGV. V lost 5 bases and J lost 3, with 14 bases in between. CDR3 protein: CASSPLARLYEQYF. In DNA, the CDR3 is TGTGCCAGCAGCCCGCTGGCACGACTCTACGAGCAGTACTTC.